This entry lists 23 T cell receptor beta chains sequenced from one sample in a study of blood T cell repertoires in COVID-19 (dated by TCRdb to 2018 to 2020). Preparation of the library involved the immunoSEQ multiplex PCR assay. This is the immuneACCESS table as TCRdb keeps it, with only in-frame sequences that have V and J called. A part of the clones is gone; compared with another copy, unresolved V genes explain less than half, and the rest is unexplained. The sample table records some 140,000 clones; around 83% of these occur just once. The top ten clonotypes cover 12% of the sample. Source material: peripheral blood. The receptors stem from a woman aged 55-75 years with COVID-19, enrolled during active disease.

This rearrangement joins TRBV19 to TRBJ1-1; D is ambiguous. The CDR3 sequence is 13 residues long. Germline CDR1 LNHDA, CDR2 SQIVND (reference sequence). V lost 4 bases to trimming and J lost 1 base, with 7 bases between them. CDR3 coding DNA: TGTGCCAGTAGTAGGAGAGAGAACACTGAAGCTTTCTTT. Translated, it gives CASSRRENTEAFF.

The sample holds a few counts of this clone. The J gene is TRBJ1-5, the V gene TRBV6-5, with TRBD1 matching 11 bases. The CDR3 runs to 15 residues. The V and J ends lost 7 bases and 2 bases, in that order; junction bases with no gene match: 4. Germline-derived CDR1 and CDR2 are MNHEY and SVGAGI. For the CDR3, the DNA is TGTGCCAGCAATTTGGGACAGGGGGGCAATCAGCCCCAGCATTTT. This encodes CASNLGQGGNQPQHF.

V usage is TRBV29-1 and J usage is TRBJ2-1; 7 nucleotides agree with TRBD1. The CDR3 consists of 14 residues. From germline, CDR1 is SQVTM and CDR2 ANQGSEA. Trimming at V came to 4 bases and at J to 4 bases, leaving 7 bases not matched to a gene. DNA for the CDR3: TGCAGCGTTGGGACAGGTGGGTTTTACAATGAGCAGTTCTTC. It translates to CSVGTGGFYNEQFF.

V and J are TRBV19 and TRBJ1-6; D is possibly TRBD1 (6 bases). The germline V gene encodes CDR1 LNHDA and CDR2 SQIVND (reference sequence). The CDR3 has 16 residues. Trimming took off 4 bases at V and 10 bases at J, with 20 bases between the two ends. In DNA, the CDR3 is TGTGCCAGTAGTACCCGGACAGATCCTCTCATCTCACCCCTCCACTTT. Translation gives CASSTRTDPLISPLHF.

This clone was detected a few times. The chain recombines TRBV12-5 with TRBJ1-5; D not resolved. Germline loops: CDR1 LGHNT, CDR2 FRNRAP. Between the trimmed V and J ends, which lost 4 bases and 7 bases, there was a span of 8 bases. The CDR3 has 12 amino acids. The CDR3 reads CASGSPRQPQHF. The CDR3 nucleotides read TGTGCTAGTGGTTCCCCCCGGCAGCCCCAGCATTTT.

The chain recombines TRBV5-1 with TRBJ1-1; unclear D gene. From germline, CDR1 is SGHRS and CDR2 YFSETQ. This CDR3 spans 14 amino acids. The V gene lost 1 base and the J gene lost 2 bases, with 9 bases spanning the gap. CDR3 loop: CASSLYQANTEAFF. Here the CDR3 DNA reads TGCGCCAGCAGCTTGTACCAAGCTAACACTGAAGCTTTCTTT.

This clone was seen just once. The CDR3 sequence: CASSLLAGSTDTQYF. CDR3 nucleotide sequence: TGCGCCAGCAGCCTCCTAGCGGGGAGCACAGATACGCAGTATTTT. This chain uses TRBV5-1 with TRBJ2-3, with 9 bases lining up with TRBD2. The CDR3 is 15 amino acids. Germline lookup yields CDR1 SGHRS and CDR2 YFSETQ. After removal of 4 bases from V and 0 bases from J, the junction contained 3 bases not matched to a gene.

The chain has TRBV19 and TRBJ2-1; 12 positions match TRBD2. This CDR3 spans 17 amino acids. The germline CDR1 and CDR2 sequences are LNHDA and SQIVND (reference sequence). V lost 3 bases, J lost 5 bases, and 8 bases stayed unmatched. In DNA, the CDR3 is TGTGCCAGTAGTATCTCCCTACTAGCGGGAGGAGACAATGAGCAGTTCTTC. Its protein is CASSISLLAGGDNEQFF.

V gene TRBV5-5 combines with J gene TRBJ1-1; D is undetermined. The germline V gene encodes CDR1 SGHKS and CDR2 YYEKEE (reference sequence). With 2 bases removed from V and 2 bases from J, the gap between germline ends came to 10 bases. The CDR3 runs to 14 residues. The CDR3 bases are TGTGCCAGCAGCTTAGCGGGTTTTAACACTGAAGCTTTCTTT. It yields the protein CASSLAGFNTEAFF.

The rearrangement links TRBV19 to TRBJ1-6, with 7 bases fitting TRBD1. This CDR3 is built from 15 residues. Germline CDR1 is LNHDA and CDR2 is SQIVND (reference sequence). Trimming removed 8 bases from V and 3 bases from J; junction bases left unmatched: 7. CDR3 residues: CASHLRDSYNSPLHF. In DNA form, the CDR3 reads TGTGCCAGTCATCTCCGGGACAGCTATAATTCACCCCTCCACTTT.

CDR3 in DNA: TGTGCCAGCAGTGAAGCGCGGAGGGGGCTCGAGCAGTACGTC. Protein: CASSEARRGLEQYV. The chain employs TRBV6-1 and TRBJ2-7, with D perhaps TRBD1 (7 bases). Trimming removed 0 bases at V and 6 bases at J, with 12 bases between. CDR3 length: 14 residues. Germline lookup yields CDR1 MNHNS and CDR2 SASEGT.

The chain has TRBV15 and TRBJ2-7; 10 bases are a match to TRBD1. This CDR3 has 15 amino acids. The ends lost 3 bases at V and 5 bases at J; junction bases unmatched: 7. Germline V gene sequence: CDR1 LNHNV, CDR2 YYDKDF (reference sequence). The CDR3 sequence is CATSSRDRGVHEQYF. CDR3 nucleotide sequence: TGTGCCACCAGCAGCCGGGACAGGGGCGTCCACGAGCAGTACTTC.

This clone was seen a single time. This rearrangement joins TRBV18 to TRBJ1-2, with D tentatively TRBD1 (6 bases). The V gene's germline CDR1 is KGHSH and CDR2 LQKENI. V gave up 2 bases and J gave up 4 bases, with 14 bases separating them. This CDR3 has 15 amino acids. The CDR3 sequence is CASSPGDTPRYGYTF. The CDR3 DNA follows: TGTGCCAGCTCACCAGGGGACACTCCGCGCTATGGCTACACCTTC.

The chain uses TRBV6-5 and TRBJ2-1, with a possible D match to TRBD2 (6 bases). The CDR3 is 15 amino acids. Trimming took off 6 bases at V and 0 bases at J, with 12 bases between the two ends. Per the germline V gene, CDR1 is MNHEY and CDR2 is SVGAGI. The DNA of the CDR3 is TGTGCCAGCAGCCTTAGCGGTCTCTCCTACAATGAGCAGTTCTTC. The encoded protein is CASSLSGLSYNEQFF.

V gene TRBV10-3 combines with J gene TRBJ1-1, with TRBD1 matching 8 bases. The CDR3 is 14 residues long. V dropped 5 bases and J dropped 5; count of bases not matched to a gene: 7. CDR1 and CDR2 (germline): ENHRY, SYGVKD. CDR3 nucleotide sequence: TGTGCCATCAGTAAAGGACAGGGAGGAACTGAAGCTTTCTTT. This translates into CAISKGQGGTEAFF.

The chain employs TRBV12-3 or TRBV12-4 and TRBJ1-1; D may be TRBD1 (5 bases). The V gene lost 6 bases and the J gene lost 0 bases, with 8 bases spanning the gap. This CDR3 has 13 residues. The CDR3 loop reads CASSTQVNTEAFF. DNA for the CDR3: TGTGCCAGCAGCACACAGGTGAACACTGAAGCTTTCTTT.

The J gene is TRBJ1-1, the V gene TRBV15; no firm D call. Germline V gene data show CDR1 as LNHNV and CDR2 as YYDKDF (reference sequence). V shed 0 bases and J shed 11 bases, with 13 bases lying between them. The CDR3 totals 13 residues. The CDR3 spells CATSRDGQAWAFF. DNA for the CDR3: TGTGCCACCAGCAGAGATGGTCAGGCGTGGGCTTTCTTT.

This clone was picked up a small number of times. The V call is TRBV19, the J call TRBJ1-1; 7 bases match TRBD1. This CDR3 has 15 residues. The V and J ends lost 2 bases and 5 bases, in that order; junction bases with no gene match: 8. Germline CDR1 and CDR2: LNHDA and SQIVND (reference sequence). The CDR3 coding sequence is TGTGCCAGTAGTATATCCCCAGGGGGGAGAACTGAAGCTTTCTTT. Protein product: CASSISPGGRTEAFF.

V usage is TRBV27 and J usage is TRBJ1-1, with a weak D call TRBD1 (5 bases). Between the trimmed V and J ends, which lost 3 bases and 1 base, there was a span of 9 bases. The CDR3 is 14 amino acids. Germline V gene data show CDR1 as MNHEY and CDR2 as SMNVEV (reference sequence). The CDR3, as DNA: TGTGCCAGCAGTTTGACAGTCCCGAACACTGAAGCTTTCTTT. It translates to CASSLTVPNTEAFF.

The rearrangement joins TRBV5-1 to TRBJ1-2; no clear D. Between the trimmed V and J ends, which lost 1 base and 6 bases, there was a span of 13 bases. Germline V gene lookup returns CDR1 SGHRS and CDR2 YFSETQ. CDR3 length: 14 amino acids. CDR3 nucleotide sequence: TGCGCCAGCAGCTTGAGTGAGGGAGTGGATGGCTACACCTTC. Translated, it gives CASSLSEGVDGYTF.

J is TRBJ1-1 and V is TRBV18; the D is unclear. Trimming removed 3 bases at V and 0 bases at J, with 8 bases between. The CDR3 totals 14 residues. Germline-derived CDR1 and CDR2 are KGHSH and LQKENI. CDR3 coding DNA: TGTGCCAGCTCACCCGACTACCTGAACACTGAAGCTTTCTTT. Translating it yields CASSPDYLNTEAFF.

The rearrangement links TRBV6-6 to TRBJ1-2; the D is unclear. Trimming left V 3 bases short and J 0 bases short, with 11 bases between. Germline values: CDR1 MNHNY, CDR2 SVGAGI (reference sequence). CDR3 length: 15 residues. Here the CDR3 DNA reads TGTGCCAGCAGTTATGACACCTCTACTAACTATGGCTACACCTTC. It yields the protein CASSYDTSTNYGYTF.

V is TRBV4-1 and J is TRBJ1-6, with unresolved D. The CDR3 is 17 residues long. Trimming removed 7 bases from V and 7 bases from J, with 23 bases in between. Germline CDR1 and CDR2: MGHRA and YSYEKL. CDR3 region: CASTLARVRFSNSPLHF. Written as DNA, the CDR3 is TGCGCCAGCACCCTAGCTAGGGTCCGTTTTTCGAATTCACCCCTCCACTTT.